Below, one TCR beta chain is given with its context. Antigen unknown. Investigators reverse transcribed all isolated RNA, so they sequenced expressed TCRB transcripts. The method was immunoSEQ multiplex PCR; TCRdb's version includes in-frame clones alone and lacks a portion of them. This sample carries about 320,000 clones, approximately 14% of them seen once, and the ten largest clones take approximately 7%. The sample belongs to a study of beta chain features in type 1 diabetes. General study points: Moderate but significant shortening of TCRB CDR3s was recorded in all four CD4+ subsets from Type 1 diabetes patients.

CDR1 SGHTA and CDR2 FQGNSA come from the germline V gene. The CDR3 consists of 14 residues. V lost 5 bases to trimming and J lost 6 bases, with 13 bases between them. The sample consisted of central memory CD4+ T cells from blood. The receptor's source is a man younger than 40 in good health. The rearrangement uses TRBV7-2 and TRBJ2-2, with a tentative D call TRBD1 (6 bases). CDR3 sequence reads: CASSVNRAAGELFF. The CDR3 DNA reads TGTGCCAGCAGCGTAAACAGGGCGGCCGGGGAGCTGTTTTTT.